This T cell receptor beta chain derives from a study of human T cells and chemical hapten exposure. Study-level points and caveats: Alopecia in the donors means their immune response may deviate from healthy people's.

MiXCR was run by TCRdb on the RACE reads, yielding one entry per CDR3 protein. The sample holds 140,000 or so distinct CDR3 sequences; about 12% are singletons and the top ten take 1.4%. V trimming: 6 bases; J trimming: 5 bases; junction bases outside the gene matches: 5. CDR1 and CDR2 (germline): MNHEY, SMNVEV (reference sequence). The CDR3 is 13 residues long. A remark on this clonotype: What it binds is unknown.

Time point of the sample: patch test 2, 6 weeks after DPC sensitization. Treatment here: therapeutic diphenylcyclopropenone sensitization with weekly scalp DPC. The source was whole blood, collected in connection with sensitization to the hapten diphenylcyclopropenone (DPC). The sequence was obtained from a woman aged 45-65 years with alopecia areata. Some clones in this sample may be carry-over from other donors' samples. The chain couples TRBV27 to TRBJ2-5, with TRBD1 identical over 8 bases. The CDR3 region has the DNA TGTGCCAGCAGGTCAGGGGGCAGGGAGACCCAGTACTTC. It specifies CASRSGGRETQYF.